This is a list of T cell receptor beta chains from one sample in a study of blood T cells in healthy people across ages. TCRdb used MiXCR to reprocess the 5' RACE reads, holding one entry per CDR3 protein. The sample comprises over 1.5 million distinct CDR3 sequences, 49% of which are singletons, and approximately 2% rests with the top ten. Sequenced material: blood. These receptors all stem from a middle-aged woman in good health. Both conserved end residues are part of each CDR3. D genes are given only for firm matches. The size entry is marked missing in some rows and otherwise reads once, few, many or a size class.

d_call: NA
clone_size: few
j_call: TRBJ2-1
cdr3_length: 15
v_call: TRBV9
cdr3_nt: TGTGCCAGCAGCGTAGGAGGGGCAGCCTACAATGAGCAGTTCTTC
cdr3_aa: CASSVGGAAYNEQFF

d_call: NA
clone_size: NA
j_call: TRBJ2-1
cdr3_length: 13
v_call: TRBV27
cdr3_nt: TGTGCCAGCGGGGAAGGGGGGTACAATGAGCAGTTCTTC
cdr3_aa: CASGEGGYNEQFF

d_call: TRBD1
clone_size: once
j_call: TRBJ1-5
cdr3_length: 18
v_call: TRBV11-2
cdr3_nt: TGTGCCAGCAGCCGGGTTTGGAGGGGGCTCTTTGGCAATCAGCCCCAGCATTTT
cdr3_aa: CASSRVWRGLFGNQPQHF

d_call: TRBD1
clone_size: NA
j_call: TRBJ2-7
cdr3_length: 17
v_call: TRBV7-9
cdr3_nt: TGTGCCAGCAGCTTAGCGCTGGGACAGGGGTCCTCCTACGAGCAGTACTTC
cdr3_aa: CASSLALGQGSSYEQYF

d_call: TRBD1
clone_size: few
j_call: TRBJ2-7
cdr3_length: 14
v_call: TRBV7-9
cdr3_nt: TGTGCCAGCAGCTTACGGACAGGGGCCAACGAGCAGTACTTC
cdr3_aa: CASSLRTGANEQYF

d_call: NA
clone_size: few
j_call: TRBJ2-5
cdr3_length: 14
v_call: TRBV13
cdr3_nt: TGTGCCAGCAGCTTAGGTACCGACAGGGGAGGGCAGTACTTC
cdr3_aa: CASSLGTDRGGQYF

d_call: NA
clone_size: few
j_call: TRBJ2-7
cdr3_length: 13
v_call: TRBV4-3
cdr3_nt: TGCGCCAGCAGCCAAGATCCCCGTACCGAGCAGTACTTC
cdr3_aa: CASSQDPRTEQYF

d_call: NA
clone_size: NA
j_call: TRBJ1-5
cdr3_length: 16
v_call: TRBV25-1
cdr3_nt: TGTGCCAGCAGTGAAAGTCTAGGCTCCGGCAATCAGCCCCAGCATTTT
cdr3_aa: CASSESLGSGNQPQHF

d_call: TRBD1
clone_size: many
j_call: TRBJ2-5
cdr3_length: 15
v_call: TRBV7-2
cdr3_nt: TGTGCCAGCAGCGGCCGTACAGGGGGCGGCGGAACCCAGTACTTC
cdr3_aa: CASSGRTGGGGTQYF

d_call: TRBD1
clone_size: NA
j_call: TRBJ1-2
cdr3_length: 15
v_call: TRBV5-1
cdr3_nt: TGCGCCAGCAGCTCCACCGGGACAGCGAGGGGCGGCTACACCTTC
cdr3_aa: CASSSTGTARGGYTF

d_call: TRBD1
clone_size: NA
j_call: TRBJ2-7
cdr3_length: 12
v_call: TRBV7-2
cdr3_nt: TGTGCCAGCAGCTCCGACAGGGCCGAGCAGTACTTC
cdr3_aa: CASSSDRAEQYF

d_call: NA
clone_size: NA
j_call: TRBJ2-1
cdr3_length: 16
v_call: TRBV4-3
cdr3_nt: TGCGCCAGCAGCCAAGATGAGGGGGGTCGCCACAATGAGCAGTTCTTC
cdr3_aa: CASSQDEGGRHNEQFF

d_call: TRBD2
clone_size: NA
j_call: TRBJ2-5
cdr3_length: 15
v_call: TRBV7-9
cdr3_nt: TGTGCCAGCAGCTTCGAACTAGCGACACAAGAGACCCAGTACTTC
cdr3_aa: CASSFELATQETQYF

d_call: NA
clone_size: NA
j_call: TRBJ1-4
cdr3_length: 12
v_call: TRBV25-1
cdr3_nt: TGTGCCAGCAGTGAAGGGAAAGGAAAACTGTTTTTT
cdr3_aa: CASSEGKGKLFF

d_call: NA
clone_size: NA
j_call: TRBJ2-1
cdr3_length: 16
v_call: TRBV7-6
cdr3_nt: TGTGCCAGCAGCTTCGGGGGACGGAGCTCCTACAATGAGCAGTTCTTC
cdr3_aa: CASSFGGRSSYNEQFF

d_call: TRBD1
clone_size: NA
j_call: TRBJ2-5
cdr3_length: 16
v_call: TRBV5-1
cdr3_nt: TGCGCCAGCAGCCCAGAGGCGACAGGGGTGACGGAGACCCAGTACTTC
cdr3_aa: CASSPEATGVTETQYF

d_call: NA
clone_size: NA
j_call: TRBJ2-7
cdr3_length: 13
v_call: TRBV27
cdr3_nt: TGTGCCAGGAGGGTTAGCTCGGCCTACGAGCAGTACTTC
cdr3_aa: CARRVSSAYEQYF

d_call: NA
clone_size: NA
j_call: TRBJ2-1
cdr3_length: 15
v_call: TRBV19
cdr3_nt: TGTGCCAGTAGTCCCCGGGTCTTTCCGCAGGGTGAGCAGTTCTTC
cdr3_aa: CASSPRVFPQGEQFF

d_call: TRBD1
clone_size: once
j_call: TRBJ1-6
cdr3_length: 12
v_call: TRBV20-1
cdr3_nt: TGCAGTGCACCACAGGGGAATTCACCCCTCCACTTT
cdr3_aa: CSAPQGNSPLHF

d_call: NA
clone_size: NA
j_call: TRBJ1-1
cdr3_length: 12
v_call: TRBV16
cdr3_nt: TGTGCCAGCAGCCATGAGAACACTGAGGCTTTCTTT
cdr3_aa: CASSHENTEAFF

d_call: NA
clone_size: medium-sized
j_call: TRBJ2-6
cdr3_length: 15
v_call: TRBV6-5
cdr3_nt: TGTGCCAGCAGTTACTCTGCCTCTGGGGCCAACGTCCTGACTTTC
cdr3_aa: CASSYSASGANVLTF

d_call: TRBD2
clone_size: once
j_call: TRBJ2-3
cdr3_length: 20
v_call: TRBV28
cdr3_nt: TGTGCCAGCACCGATGGGGGACTAGCGGGAAAAGAATCTAGCACAGATACGCAGTATTTT
cdr3_aa: CASTDGGLAGKESSTDTQYF

d_call: NA
clone_size: NA
j_call: TRBJ1-5
cdr3_length: 14
v_call: TRBV28
cdr3_nt: TGTGCCAGCAGACCGTTAGGGAGCAATCAGCCCCAGCATTTT
cdr3_aa: CASRPLGSNQPQHF

d_call: TRBD1
clone_size: few
j_call: TRBJ1-5
cdr3_length: 16
v_call: TRBV27
cdr3_nt: TGTGCCAGCAGGGGAACAGGGGGCTATCGAAATCAGCCCCAGCATTTT
cdr3_aa: CASRGTGGYRNQPQHF

d_call: TRBD1
clone_size: few
j_call: TRBJ2-5
cdr3_length: 17
v_call: TRBV4-1
cdr3_nt: TGCGCCAGCAGCCAAGTAAGAGGGGGCCCGGTTGAAGAGACCCAGTACTTC
cdr3_aa: CASSQVRGGPVEETQYF

d_call: NA
clone_size: many
j_call: TRBJ2-1
cdr3_length: 13
v_call: TRBV29-1
cdr3_nt: TGCAGCGCCCTGGGACCAGCTTACAATGAGCAGTTCTTC
cdr3_aa: CSALGPAYNEQFF

d_call: TRBD1
clone_size: once
j_call: TRBJ1-2
cdr3_length: 15
v_call: TRBV6-6
cdr3_nt: TGTGCCAGCAGTCCCCCTGGGCAGGGGGGATATGGCTACACCTTC
cdr3_aa: CASSPPGQGGYGYTF

d_call: NA
clone_size: NA
j_call: TRBJ2-7
cdr3_length: 13
v_call: TRBV2
cdr3_nt: TGTGCCGGAGTAACCTTTAAAGACTACGAGCAGTACTTC
cdr3_aa: CAGVTFKDYEQYF

d_call: TRBD2
clone_size: NA
j_call: TRBJ2-1
cdr3_length: 17
v_call: TRBV9
cdr3_nt: TGTGCCAGCAGCCCCCGACTAGCGGGGGGGCGTAGAAATGAGCAGTTCTTC
cdr3_aa: CASSPRLAGGRRNEQFF

d_call: NA
clone_size: NA
j_call: TRBJ2-5
cdr3_length: 14
v_call: TRBV7-2
cdr3_nt: TGTGCCAGCAGCTTAGCTATCAGGGGGGGTGAGCAGTACTTC
cdr3_aa: CASSLAIRGGEQYF

d_call: TRBD2
clone_size: few
j_call: TRBJ2-7
cdr3_length: 18
v_call: TRBV20-1
cdr3_nt: TGCAGTACCGCGGGTGGGACTAGCGGGGGTCCGAGCTCCTACGAGCAGTACTTC
cdr3_aa: CSTAGGTSGGPSSYEQYF

d_call: NA
clone_size: NA
j_call: TRBJ1-1
cdr3_length: 14
v_call: TRBV7-9
cdr3_nt: TGTGCCAGCAGCTCGACGAGGTTGAGTACTGAAGCTTTCTTT
cdr3_aa: CASSSTRLSTEAFF

d_call: TRBD2
clone_size: NA
j_call: TRBJ2-5
cdr3_length: 19
v_call: TRBV29-1
cdr3_nt: TGCAGCGTTGAGTCCCCCGGACTAGCGGGGGGCTCCCTCCAAGAGACCCAGTACTTC
cdr3_aa: CSVESPGLAGGSLQETQYF

d_call: TRBD1
clone_size: NA
j_call: TRBJ2-5
cdr3_length: 19
v_call: TRBV5-1
cdr3_nt: TGCGCCAGCAGCAAATCCACCGGGACAGGGGAAACATCAAAAGAGACCCAGTACTTC
cdr3_aa: CASSKSTGTGETSKETQYF

d_call: TRBD2
clone_size: NA
j_call: TRBJ2-7
cdr3_length: 16
v_call: TRBV7-2
cdr3_nt: TGTGCCAGCAGCTTAGTGAGCGGGGGTTCCTCCTACGAGCAGTACTTC
cdr3_aa: CASSLVSGGSSYEQYF

d_call: NA
clone_size: NA
j_call: TRBJ2-6
cdr3_length: 16
v_call: TRBV20-1
cdr3_nt: TGCAGTGCTATCGGAAGGGGGGCCTTTGGGGCCAACGTCCTGACTTTC
cdr3_aa: CSAIGRGAFGANVLTF

d_call: NA
clone_size: NA
j_call: TRBJ2-1
cdr3_length: 14
v_call: TRBV29-1
cdr3_nt: TGCAGCGTTGTAGGGTCCTCTCCCTACAATGAGCAGTTCTTC
cdr3_aa: CSVVGSSPYNEQFF

d_call: NA
clone_size: few
j_call: TRBJ2-1
cdr3_length: 13
v_call: TRBV29-1
cdr3_nt: TGCAGCGTCCGGACAGCGCTACAAGGTGAGCAGTTCTTC
cdr3_aa: CSVRTALQGEQFF

d_call: TRBD2
clone_size: few
j_call: TRBJ2-5
cdr3_length: 17
v_call: TRBV6-1
cdr3_nt: TGTGCCAGCAGGACCTCCTTACTAGCGGGGGGGAAAGAGACCCAGTACTTC
cdr3_aa: CASRTSLLAGGKETQYF

d_call: NA
clone_size: few
j_call: TRBJ2-7
cdr3_length: 14
v_call: TRBV20-1
cdr3_nt: TGCAGTGCTTATCGGACGGGATACTCCTACGAGCAGTACTTC
cdr3_aa: CSAYRTGYSYEQYF

d_call: NA
clone_size: NA
j_call: TRBJ1-1
cdr3_length: 13
v_call: TRBV7-9
cdr3_nt: TGTGCCAGCAGCCCGCCGACGGGGGCTGAAGCTTTCTTT
cdr3_aa: CASSPPTGAEAFF

d_call: NA
clone_size: NA
j_call: TRBJ2-7
cdr3_length: 12
v_call: TRBV2
cdr3_nt: TGTGCCAGCAGTGTACCTAATTACGAGCAGTACTTC
cdr3_aa: CASSVPNYEQYF

d_call: NA
clone_size: NA
j_call: TRBJ2-7
cdr3_length: 14
v_call: TRBV27
cdr3_nt: TGTGCCAGCAGTTTATGGGGGGACTCCTACGAGCAGTACTTC
cdr3_aa: CASSLWGDSYEQYF

d_call: NA
clone_size: once
j_call: TRBJ2-2
cdr3_length: 14
v_call: TRBV6-1
cdr3_nt: TGTGCCAGCAGTGACAGGCCAAACACCGGGGAGCTGTTTTTT
cdr3_aa: CASSDRPNTGELFF